A single sample gave rise to the 29 T cell receptor beta chains below, sequenced in a study of T cells in women clearing cervical HPV infection. Sequencing was performed with immunoSEQ multiplex PCR; in TCRdb, only in-frame clones are kept and a portion is missing. Here the sample table reports 30,000 or so clones. The sample taken for sequencing was blood buffy coat. These receptors all stem from a woman between 18 and 70 years old with a cervical HPV16 infection that either progressed to CIN3+ or cleared (not recorded which).

About this clone itself: From the germline J gene comes the end of the CDR3, since the read stops 3 residues before it. The V gene is TRBV6-2 or TRBV6-3, the J gene TRBJ2-1; no reliable D call. V lost 2 bases and J lost 5, with 10 bases in between. This CDR3 is 14 amino acids long. The germline V gene encodes CDR1 MNHEY and CDR2 SVGEGT. CDR3 in amino acids: CASSYLNRNNEQFF. CDR3 bases read: TGTGCCAGCAGTTACCTGAACAGAAACAATGAG.

The CDR3 loop reads CASRVGQGYHGYTF. The CDR3 DNA, read in part, is TGTGCCAGCAGAGTGGGACAGGGTTATCATGGC. The chain links TRBV6-2 or TRBV6-3 to TRBJ1-2; 9 bases are a match to TRBD1. From the germline J gene comes the end of the CDR3, since the read stops 3 residues before it. CDR3 size: 14 residues. Germline loops: CDR1 MNHEY, CDR2 SVGEGT. Trimming removed 6 bases from V and 6 bases from J; junction bases left unmatched: 8.

CDR3 sequence reads: CASSQGPNYGQYF. The part of the CDR3 DNA that was read is TGTGCCAGCAGCCAGGGTCCGAACTATGGT. The V and J genes are TRBV2 and TRBJ2-4, with D perhaps TRBD1 (5 bases). The CDR3 end lies 3 residues beyond the end of the read and is filled in from the germline J gene. Germline V CDR1 and CDR2: SNHLY, FYNNEI. CDR3 size: 13 residues.

Notes on this clone: The CDR3 goes on 3 residues after the read ends, and that part is filled in from the germline J gene. The genes are TRBV29-1 and TRBJ2-5; the D gene could be TRBD1 or TRBD2 (5 bases each). V lost 4 bases and J lost 4, with 13 bases in between. This CDR3 is 13 amino acids long. The germline V gene encodes CDR1 SQVTM and CDR2 ANQGSEA. CDR3 loop: CSVARGTGETQYF. The CDR3 bases that were read are TGCAGCGTTGCGAGGGGAACGGGAGAGACC.

The CDR3 spells CASSPIGQGKNYEQYF. CDR3 bases read: TGCGCCAGCAGCCCAATAGGACAGGGTAAGAACTACGAG. The rearrangement joins TRBV5-1 to TRBJ2-7; 8 bases fit TRBD1. The CDR3 end falls 3 residues outside the read, so it is completed with the germline J gene. Germline V gene lookup returns CDR1 SGHRS and CDR2 YFSETQ. V shed 4 bases, J shed 3 bases, and the junction held 12 bases outside the gene matches. The CDR3 runs to 16 residues.

Comments on this clone: Read data end 3 residues before the CDR3 end; the end is taken from the germline J gene. The chain combines TRBV29-1 with TRBJ2-3, with D tentatively TRBD1 (6 bases). The germline CDR1 and CDR2 sequences are SQVTM and ANQGSEA. V was shortened by 4 bases and J by 3 bases, with 14 bases between the two germline ends. The CDR3 runs 14 residues. The DNA read from the CDR3 is TGCAGCGTTGGGGGGCTTTTGGGTACAGATACG. It yields the protein CSVGGLLGTDT. The complete CDR3 protein is CSVGGLLGTDTQYF.

Comment on this clone: The observed sequence ends 3 residues before the CDR3 terminus, with the missing tail filled in from the germline J gene. J is TRBJ1-4 and V is TRBV7-3; 7 bases are a match to TRBD1. Germline loops: CDR1 SGHTA, CDR2 FQGTGA. CDR3 length equals 14 residues. CDR3 DNA (partial): TGTGCCAGCAGGAGGGACAGTTATAATTCACCA. Protein sequence: CASRRDSYNSP. From start to end, the CDR3 is CASRRDSYNSPLFF.

As regards this clone: The read ends 3 residues shy of where the CDR3 ends; the end is completed using the germline J gene. The chain is built from TRBV20-1 and TRBJ2-5, with D unresolved. Per the germline V gene, CDR1 is DFQATT and CDR2 is SNEGSKA (reference sequence). Deletions cut 3 bases from V and 3 bases from J, with 14 bases between. The CDR3 consists of 14 residues. Here the CDR3 reads CSARAPSVKETQYF. The DNA read from the CDR3 is TGCAGTGCTAGGGCTCCGAGCGTGAAAGAGACC.

Worth noting for this clone: Read coverage stops 3 residues before the CDR3 terminus; the germline J gene supplies the remainder. This chain joins TRBV7-7 and TRBJ2-7, with D maybe TRBD1 (6 bases). The V end lost 3 bases, the J end lost 2 bases, and 8 bases lay between the germline ends. The CDR3 runs 13 residues. Germline values: CDR1 SSHAT, CDR2 FNYEAQ (reference sequence). The CDR3 spells CASSLNRAYEQYF. The CDR3 DNA, read in part, is TGTGCCAGCAGCTTGAACAGGGCCTACGAG.

A remark on this clone: The read comes to an end 3 residues before the CDR3 does, leaving the germline J gene to fill in the end. J is TRBJ1-4 and V is TRBV20-1; 7 bases match TRBD1. CDR3 length: 13 residues. After removal of 6 bases from V and 8 bases from J, the junction contained 9 bases not matched to a gene. Germline CDR1 reads DFQATT; CDR2 reads SNEGSKA (reference sequence). The part of the CDR3 DNA that was read is TGCAGTGCCCTTACAGGGGAGGGAGAAAAA. Its protein is CSALTGEGEK. The whole CDR3 protein reads CSALTGEGEKLFF.

Remarks on this clone: Read sequence stops 3 residues before the CDR3 end, and the germline J gene provides the missing end. V gene TRBV20-1 combines with J gene TRBJ2-4, with a weak D call TRBD1 (6 bases). Germline V gives CDR1 DFQATT, CDR2 SNEGSKA (reference sequence). CDR3 length equals 13 residues. Partial CDR3 DNA: TGCAGTGCTATAGGGGGTTTTCAAGAGACT. Protein product: CSAIGGFQET. The CDR3 as a whole reads CSAIGGFQETQYF.

The CDR3 sequence is CASSEARTSSFRETQYF. The sequenced part of the CDR3 DNA is TGTGCCAGCAGTGAAGCCAGGACTAGCAGCTTCAGGGAGACG. The chain links TRBV6-1 to TRBJ2-3; TRBD2 matches 8 bases. From the germline J gene comes the end of the CDR3, since the read stops 3 residues before it. The CDR3 totals 17 residues. The germline V gene encodes CDR1 MNHNS and CDR2 SASEGT.

Notes on this clone: The sequence runs out 3 residues before the end of the CDR3; the remainder is reconstructed from the germline J gene. The V and J genes are TRBV20-1 and TRBJ2-5, with TRBD2 matching 9 bases. Per the germline V gene, CDR1 is DFQATT and CDR2 is SNEGSKA (reference sequence). J gave up 0 bases and V 5 bases, and 10 bases lay outside the gene matches. The CDR3 loop spans 16 amino acids. The CDR3: CSAQASSGGYQETQYF. Incomplete CDR3 DNA: TGCAGTGCTCAGGCCTCCAGCGGGGGGTACCAAGAGACC.

A word on this clone: Read coverage stops 3 residues before the CDR3 terminus; the germline J gene supplies the remainder. The genes are TRBV28 and TRBJ1-5; 7 positions match TRBD1. Germline V gene lookup returns CDR1 MDHEN and CDR2 SYDVKM. The CDR3 is 13 amino acids. J lost 6 bases, V lost 8 bases, and 7 bases had no gene match. The part of the CDR3 DNA that was read is TGTGCCAGCCGTGATGGGACAGTTCAGCCC. It encodes CASRDGTVQP. The whole CDR3 protein is CASRDGTVQPQHF.

To note about this clone: The read is 3 residues too short to cover the CDR3 end, so that end is filled in from the germline J gene. The chain uses TRBV6-1 and TRBJ1-2; no clear D gene. This CDR3 is built from 14 residues. Germline V gene sequence: CDR1 MNHNS, CDR2 SASEGT. The sequenced part of the CDR3 DNA is TGTGCCAGCAGTGAAGAATTCCAGGTGGGCGAC. Translated, it gives CASSEEFQVGD. The CDR3 in its entirety is CASSEEFQVGDYTF.

Comments on this clone: The read falls 3 residues short of the CDR3 end, and the missing part is taken from the germline J gene. The rearrangement joins TRBV29-1 to TRBJ2-2; 7 bases line up with TRBD2. The CDR3 length is 13 residues. CDR1 and CDR2 from the germline V gene are SQVTM and ANQGSEA. V gave up 3 bases and J gave up 6 bases; unmatched junction bases: 4. The sequenced part of the CDR3 DNA is TGCAGCGTTGATCCTAGCGGAGCCGGGGAG. The encoded protein is CSVDPSGAGE. In full, the CDR3 is CSVDPSGAGELFF.

About this clone itself: The CDR3 end lies 3 residues beyond the end of the read and is filled in from the germline J gene. The chain couples TRBV5-1 to TRBJ2-3; 9 bases align to TRBD2. The germline V gene has CDR1 SGHRS and CDR2 YFSETQ. V was clipped by 2 bases and J by 3 bases; unmatched bases: 7. This CDR3 has 16 residues. CDR3 DNA, as far as it was read: TGCGCCAGCAGCTTTTTGGCGGGGGGGGGTACAGATACG. Its protein product is CASSFLAGGGTDT. The whole CDR3 region reads CASSFLAGGGTDTQYF. Combining the CDR3 with reference TRBV5-1 and TRBJ2-3 gives the whole variable domain KAGVTQTPRYLIKTRGQQVTLSCSPISGHRSVSWYQQTPGQGLQFLFEYFSETQRNKGNFPGRFSGRQFSNSRSEMNVSTLELGDSALYLCASSFLAGGGTDTQYFGPGTRLTVL.

With respect to this clone: The read terminates 3 residues ahead of where the CDR3 ends, so the germline J gene completes it. This chain uses TRBV5-1 with TRBJ1-3; TRBD1 matches at 7 bases. Germline V CDR1 and CDR2: SGHRS, YFSETQ. V lost 4 bases, J lost 4 bases, and 11 bases stayed unmatched. This CDR3 region has 16 residues. Incomplete CDR3 DNA: TGCGCCAGCAGCCTAGAGACAGGGTTCGGAGGAAACACC. Translation gives CASSLETGFGGNT. The whole CDR3 region reads CASSLETGFGGNTIYF.

This clone shows up as medium-sized by frequency. The read halts 3 residues ahead of the CDR3 end, with the missing end drawn from the germline J gene. The rearrangement joins TRBV18 to TRBJ2-3, with D possibly matching TRBD1 (6 bases). The germline V and J ends were trimmed by 2 bases and 6 bases, with 9 bases remaining between them. The CDR3 is 13 residues long. Germline V gives CDR1 KGHSH, CDR2 LQKENI. The CDR3 bases that were read are TGTGCCAGCTCACCAGCAGGGGTGGATACG. This sequence encodes CASSPAGVDT. The full CDR3 is CASSPAGVDTQYF.

Notes on this clone: The read stops 3 residues short of the end of the CDR3; the missing end is completed from the germline J gene. This rearrangement joins TRBV30 to TRBJ2-1, with 10 bases that match TRBD2. The CDR3 loop spans 15 amino acids. The V and J ends lost 4 bases and 0 bases, in that order; junction bases with no gene match: 3. Per the germline V gene, CDR1 is GTSNPN and CDR2 is SVGIG (reference sequence). CDR3 bases read: TGTGCCTGGAAACCTAGCGGGAGCTCCTACAATGAG. Translation: CAWKPSGSSYNE. The entire CDR3 is CAWKPSGSSYNEQFF.

To note about this clone: Read sequence stops 3 residues before the CDR3 end, and the germline J gene provides the missing end. The gene calls are TRBV18 and TRBJ2-5, with D possibly TRBD2 on 6 matching bases. Trimming took 3 bases from V and 5 from J, leaving 13 bases between them. CDR1 and CDR2 from the germline V gene are KGHSH and LQKENI. There are 14 residues in the CDR3. CDR3 in amino acids: CASSPVEGSETQYF. The sequenced CDR3 bases are TGTGCCAGCTCACCTGTGGAGGGGAGTGAGACC. Full variable domain (rest looked up from reference TRBV18 and TRBJ2-5): NAGVMQNPRHLVRRRGQEARLRCSPMKGHSHVYWYRQLPEEGLKFMVYLQKENIIDESGMPKERFSAEFPKEGPSILRIQQVVRGDSAAYFCASSPVEGSETQYFGPGTRLLVL.

To note about this clone: The DNA ends 3 residues before the CDR3 does, and the rest of the CDR3 is filled in from the germline J gene. The gene calls are TRBV19 and TRBJ1-4, with D perhaps TRBD1 (6 bases). This CDR3 is built from 14 residues. Germline V CDR1 and CDR2: LNHDA, SQIVND (reference sequence). The CDR3 loop is CASSSRDIGEILFF. The CDR3 DNA, read in part, is TGTGCCAGTAGTAGCCGGGACATTGGTGAGATA. Combining the CDR3 with reference TRBV19 and TRBJ1-4 gives the whole variable domain DGGITQSPKYLFRKEGQNVTLSCEQNLNHDAMYWYRQDPGQGLRLIYYSQIVNDFQKGDIAEGYSVSREKKESFPLTVTSAQKNPTAFYLCASSSRDIGEILFFGSGTQLSVL.

Comments on this clone: A junction boundary mismatches the germline segment, possibly from a read error. The read halts 3 residues ahead of the CDR3 end, with the missing end drawn from the germline J gene. The V call is TRBV4-2, the J call TRBJ1-2; D is uncertain. The CDR3 is 14 residues long. Germline CDR1 reads LGHNA; CDR2 reads YNFKEQ. CDR3 sequence: CASSQDPSSGGYTF. The sequenced CDR3 bases are TGCGCCAGCAGCCAAGATCCGAGCTCCGGGGGC.

A word on this clone: With the read ending 3 residues before the CDR3 end, the germline J gene is used to fill in that end. V is TRBV30 and J is TRBJ2-4; 7 nucleotides line up with TRBD1. CDR3 length: 13 amino acids. CDR1 is GTSNPN, CDR2 SVGIG, per germline (reference sequence). CDR3 protein: CAWGTGTAYGQYF. Incomplete CDR3 DNA: TGTGCCTGGGGAACCGGGACAGCCTATGGT.

With respect to this clone: From the germline J gene comes the end of the CDR3, since the read stops 3 residues before it. This chain links TRBV18 with TRBJ1-2; D perhaps matches TRBD1 (6 bases). There are 14 residues in the CDR3. The germline V gene encodes CDR1 KGHSH and CDR2 LQKENI. Here the CDR3 reads CASSTSGRDNDYTF. The sequenced part of the CDR3 DNA is TGTGCCAGCTCGACTAGCGGGAGGGACAATGAC. Together with reference TRBV18 and TRBJ1-2, the CDR3 gives the full variable domain: NAGVMQNPRHLVRRRGQEARLRCSPMKGHSHVYWYRQLPEEGLKFMVYLQKENIIDESGMPKERFSAEFPKEGPSILRIQQVVRGDSAAYFCASSTSGRDNDYTFGSGTRLTVV.

Concerning this clone: The read is 3 residues too short to cover the CDR3 end, so that end is filled in from the germline J gene. The chain carries TRBV6-1 and TRBJ1-3; perhaps TRBD1 as D (6 bases). Germline-derived CDR1 and CDR2 are MNHNS and SASEGT. V lost 4 bases, J lost 3 bases, and 10 bases lay in between. This CDR3 has 14 residues. CDR3 residues: CASSVQDSGNTIYF. CDR3 DNA (partial): TGTGCCAGCAGTGTACAGGACAGTGGAAACACC.

In the case of this clone: The observed sequence ends 3 residues before the CDR3 terminus, with the missing tail filled in from the germline J gene. This chain uses TRBV29-1 with TRBJ1-1; no clear D. Germline V gene lookup returns CDR1 SQVTM and CDR2 ANQGSEA. V was clipped by 5 bases and J by 0 bases, with 10 bases between them. The CDR3 has 13 amino acids. CDR3 DNA, as far as it was read: TGCAGCGTTCGGGGAAGATTGAACACTGAA. Its translation is CSVRGRLNTE. The whole CDR3 sequence is CSVRGRLNTEAFF.

As for this clone: The CDR3 end falls 3 residues outside the read, so it is completed with the germline J gene. The chain combines TRBV5-1 with TRBJ1-4; 7 bases agree with TRBD1. Per germline, CDR1 SGHRS and CDR2 YFSETQ. V shed 0 bases, J shed 6 bases, and the junction held 5 bases outside the gene matches. The CDR3 extends over 15 amino acids. The sequenced part of the CDR3 DNA is TGCGCCAGCAGCTTGGTTAGGGGGCGCGATGAAAAA. Amino acids: CASSLVRGRDEK. The complete CDR3 protein is CASSLVRGRDEKLFF.

A note on this clone: The DNA ends 3 residues before the CDR3 does, and the rest of the CDR3 is filled in from the germline J gene. The gene calls are TRBV7-2 and TRBJ1-2; 7 bases fit TRBD1. The CDR3 length is 13 residues. CDR1 and CDR2 (germline): SGHTA, FQGNSA. The CDR3 DNA, read in part, is TGTGCCAGCAGCGCGACAGGGAATTACGGC. It is translated as CASSATGNYG. The complete CDR3 sequence is CASSATGNYGYTF.